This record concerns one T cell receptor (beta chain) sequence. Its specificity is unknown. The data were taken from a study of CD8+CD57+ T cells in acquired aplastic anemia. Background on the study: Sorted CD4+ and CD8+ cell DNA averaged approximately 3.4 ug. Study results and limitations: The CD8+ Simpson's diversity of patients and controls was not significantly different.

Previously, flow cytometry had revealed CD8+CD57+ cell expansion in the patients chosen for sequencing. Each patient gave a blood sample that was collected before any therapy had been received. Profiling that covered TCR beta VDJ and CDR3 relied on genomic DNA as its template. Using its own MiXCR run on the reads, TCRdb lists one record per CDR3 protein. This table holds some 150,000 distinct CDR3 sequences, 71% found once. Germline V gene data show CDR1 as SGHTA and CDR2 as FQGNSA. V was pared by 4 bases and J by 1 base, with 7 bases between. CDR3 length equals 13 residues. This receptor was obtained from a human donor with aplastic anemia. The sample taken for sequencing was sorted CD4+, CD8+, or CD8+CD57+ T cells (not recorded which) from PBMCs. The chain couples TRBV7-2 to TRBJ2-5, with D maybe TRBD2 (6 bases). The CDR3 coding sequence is TGTGCCAGCAGCTCGGGAGTCCAAGAGACCCAGTACTTC. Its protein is CASSSGVQETQYF.